These 18 T cell receptor beta chains originate from one sample sequenced in a study of blood T cell repertoires in COVID-19. Data came from immunoSEQ multiplex PCR; TCRdb stores just in-frame clones and leaves some out. This table has 220,000 or so clones, around four fifths appearing once. The specimen sequenced was peripheral blood. The origin of the receptors is a woman older than 75 with COVID-19, enrolled during active disease.

This clone was seen a few times. The V call is TRBV27, the J call TRBJ1-2; no clear D gene. Germline-derived CDR1 and CDR2 are MNHEY and SMNVEV (reference sequence). The CDR3 loop spans 15 amino acids. Trimming removed 0 bases at V and 7 bases at J, with 15 bases between. The CDR3 region has the DNA TGTGCCAGCAGTTTATCGGGGAGCTATAGCGGTGGCTACACCTTC. This codes for CASSLSGSYSGGYTF.

V gene TRBV2 combines with J gene TRBJ1-1; the D gene is possibly TRBD1 (6 bases). CDR3 size: 15 residues. V was shortened by 7 bases and J by 0 bases, with 15 bases between the two germline ends. CDR1 SNHLY and CDR2 FYNNEI come from the germline V gene. The CDR3 reads CASTAGAAVNTEAFF. The CDR3 region has the DNA TGTGCCAGCACGGCAGGGGCGGCGGTGAACACTGAAGCTTTCTTT.

This chain connects TRBV6-2 or TRBV6-3 to TRBJ2-7; 11 nucleotides match TRBD2. V was clipped by 5 bases and J by 2 bases; unmatched bases: 5. Germline V gene sequence: CDR1 MNHEY, CDR2 SVGEGT. This CDR3 has 15 amino acids. CDR3 DNA sequence: TGTGCCAGCAGTCAAGGACTAGCGGGTACCTACGAGCAGTACTTC. Translating it yields CASSQGLAGTYEQYF.

The CDR3 here is CASSPGGWTLQPQHF. The DNA for the CDR3 is TGTGCCAGCAGCCCGGGGGGGTGGACCCTTCAGCCCCAGCATTTT. The gene calls are TRBV28 and TRBJ1-5, with D possibly matching TRBD1 (5 bases). Germline lookup yields CDR1 MDHEN and CDR2 SYDVKM. The CDR3 contains 15 residues. V was pared by 6 bases and J by 6 bases, with 18 bases between.

A few counts support this clone. This rearrangement joins TRBV9 to TRBJ1-6, with TRBD1 matching over 8 bases. The length of the CDR3 is 16 residues. Per germline, CDR1 SGDLS and CDR2 YYNGEE. V shed 4 bases and J 4 bases; nucleotides not matched to a gene: 7. The CDR3 spells CASSPGQGAYNSPLHF. The CDR3 DNA reads as TGTGCCAGCAGCCCAGGACAGGGCGCATATAATTCACCCCTCCACTTT.

The chain joins TRBV5-5 to TRBJ2-3, with 10 bases aligning to TRBD1. This CDR3 has 15 amino acids. The V gene's germline CDR1 is SGHKS and CDR2 YYEKEE (reference sequence). Trimming at V came to 0 bases and at J to 6 bases, leaving 4 bases not matched to a gene. This CDR3 is CASSLGQGARDTQYF. Here the CDR3 DNA reads TGTGCCAGCAGCTTGGGACAGGGGGCGAGGGATACGCAGTATTTT.

The chain carries TRBV6-6 and TRBJ2-1; D call uncertain. The CDR3 runs to 11 residues. V was shortened by 8 bases and J by 7 bases, with 9 bases between the two germline ends. Looked up from germline, CDR1 is MNHNY and CDR2 is SVGAGI (reference sequence). The CDR3 sequence: CASLNSNEQFF. DNA of the CDR3: TGTGCCAGCCTCAACAGTAATGAGCAGTTCTTC.

This chain joins TRBV28 and TRBJ1-1; D might be TRBD1 (5 bases). Per the germline V gene, CDR1 is MDHEN and CDR2 is SYDVKM. The V end was cut by 8 bases, the J end by 1 base, with 5 bases between. The CDR3 is 11 residues long. The CDR3 DNA reads as TGTGCCAGCCAGGGGAACACTGAAGCTTTCTTT. Encoded protein: CASQGNTEAFF.

This chain connects TRBV25-1 to TRBJ2-3, with 10 bases identical to TRBD2. V lost 9 bases and J lost 1; bases outside the gene matches: 7. From germline, CDR1 is MGHDK and CDR2 SYGVNS. This CDR3 has 15 residues. The DNA for the CDR3 is TGTGCCAGTGGGGGAGGGACTAGCGGCACAGATACGCAGTATTTT. Its protein product is CASGGGTSGTDTQYF. Together with reference TRBV25-1 and TRBJ2-3, the CDR3 gives the full variable domain: EADIYQTPRYLVIGTGKKITLECSQTMGHDKMYWYQQDPGMELHLIHYSYGVNSTEKGDLSSESTVSRIRTEHFPLTLESARPSHTSQYLCASGGGTSGTDTQYFGPGTRLTVL.

The rearrangement links TRBV10-3 to TRBJ2-5; 8 positions match TRBD1. CDR1 is ENHRY, CDR2 SYGVKD, per germline. The CDR3 has 13 amino acids. V lost 4 bases to trimming and J lost 2 bases; unmatched junction nucleotides: 0. The CDR3 DNA is TGTGCCATCAGTGGGACAGGGCAAGAGACCCAGTACTTC. It codes for CAISGTGQETQYF.

The rearrangement joins TRBV7-8 to TRBJ1-2, with TRBD1 matching over 7 bases. From germline, CDR1 is SGHVS and CDR2 FQNEAQ. CDR3 length: 13 residues. The trim removed 5 bases at V and 5 bases at J, leaving 5 bases unmatched. DNA of the CDR3: TGTGCCAGCAGCCCTGACAGGGAGTATGGCTACACCTTC. This codes for CASSPDREYGYTF.

The chain recombines TRBV20-1 with TRBJ2-7; D possibly corresponds to TRBD1 (6 bases). This CDR3 comprises 15 residues. V lost 3 bases, J lost 2 bases, and 17 bases lay in between. The V gene's germline CDR1 is DFQATT and CDR2 SNEGSKA (reference sequence). The CDR3 loop reads CSASSAGTPTYEQYF. CDR3 DNA sequence: TGCAGTGCTAGTAGCGCCGGGACACCAACCTACGAGCAGTACTTC.

This rearrangement joins TRBV3-1 (or the pseudogene TRBV3-2) to TRBJ1-2, with 10 bases lining up with TRBD1. Germline CDR1 and CDR2: LGHDT and YNNKEL (reference sequence). V dropped 4 bases and J dropped 5; count of bases not matched to a gene: 7. The CDR3 runs 15 residues. CDR3 DNA: TGTGCCAGCAGCCGAGGGGGGGGACAGGGGTATGGCTACACCTTC. It specifies CASSRGGGQGYGYTF.

This rearrangement joins TRBV10-3 to TRBJ2-4; a weak D match, TRBD2 (5 bases). V was clipped by 2 bases and J by 8 bases, with 10 bases between them. Germline V gene data show CDR1 as ENHRY and CDR2 as SYGVKD. CDR3 length equals 13 residues. The CDR3 is CAISEKAEDIQYF. The CDR3 nucleotides are TGTGCCATCAGTGAGAAGGCGGAGGACATTCAGTACTTC.

The chain is built from TRBV28 and TRBJ2-3; TRBD1 agrees at 7 bases. V was pared by 6 bases and J by 0 bases, with 3 bases of the junction left unmatched. This CDR3 comprises 14 residues. Germline CDR1 is MDHEN and CDR2 is SYDVKM. The CDR3 protein is CASRPGQSTDTQYF. CDR3 in DNA: TGTGCCAGCAGGCCGGGACAGAGCACAGATACGCAGTATTTT.

The chain joins TRBV25-1 to TRBJ1-2; 10 bases agree with TRBD1. The CDR3 is made up of 17 amino acids. With V trimmed by 3 bases and J by 3 bases, 10 bases remained unmatched. Germline V gene sequence: CDR1 MGHDK, CDR2 SYGVNS. In DNA, the CDR3 is TGTGCCAGCAGTGACCCCGGCCTGACAGGGGGCTACTATGGCTACACCTTC. It encodes CASSDPGLTGGYYGYTF.

The chain has TRBV27 and TRBJ1-6; D possibly corresponds to TRBD1 (6 bases). This CDR3 is 15 amino acids long. V was clipped by 6 bases and J by 8 bases, with 17 bases between them. Germline CDR1 MNHEY, CDR2 SMNVEV (reference sequence). CDR3 DNA sequence: TGTGCCAGCAGCCGCTACAGGGAGCCGGATTCACCCCTCCACTTT. This gives the protein CASSRYREPDSPLHF.

This clone was seen a handful of times. The chain combines TRBV11-2 with TRBJ2-2; D possibly corresponds to TRBD2 (5 bases). Germline V gives CDR1 SGHAT, CDR2 FQNNGV. Trimming removed 11 bases from V and 0 bases from J, with 16 bases in between. The CDR3 runs to 15 residues. CDR3 nucleotide sequence: TGTGCCGGCAAGACGAGCGGAGCGAACACCGGGGAGCTGTTTTTT. This translates into CAGKTSGANTGELFF. Complete variable domain (other parts from reference TRBV11-2 and TRBJ2-2): EAGVAQSPRYKIIEKRQSVAFWCNPISGHATLYWYQQILGQGPKLLIQFQNNGVVDDSQLPKDRFSAERLKGVDSTLKIQPAKLEDSAVYLCAGKTSGANTGELFFGEGSRLTVL.